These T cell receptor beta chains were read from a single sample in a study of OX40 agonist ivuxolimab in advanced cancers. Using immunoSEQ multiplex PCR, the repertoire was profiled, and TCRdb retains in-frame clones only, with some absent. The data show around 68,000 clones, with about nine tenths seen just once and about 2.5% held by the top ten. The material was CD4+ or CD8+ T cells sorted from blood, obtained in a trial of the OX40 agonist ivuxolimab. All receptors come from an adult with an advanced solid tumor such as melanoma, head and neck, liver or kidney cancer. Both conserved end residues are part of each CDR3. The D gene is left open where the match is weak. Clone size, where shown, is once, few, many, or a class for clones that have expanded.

cdr3_nt: TGTGCCAGCAGCATCGGAGGCAGCGCGGCGAACACTGAAGCTTTCTTT
cdr3_aa: CASSIGGSAANTEAFF
clone_size: -
v_call: TRBV7-3
j_call: TRBJ1-1
d_call: -

cdr3_nt: TGTGCCAGTAGTGCAGGGGTGGGCAACTCCTACGAGCAGTACTTC
cdr3_aa: CASSAGVGNSYEQYF
clone_size: -
v_call: TRBV19
j_call: TRBJ2-7
d_call: -

cdr3_nt: TGTGCCAGTAGTATAGTAGGACGGGACCTCTCTGGGGCCAACGTCCTGACTTTC
cdr3_aa: CASSIVGRDLSGANVLTF
clone_size: -
v_call: TRBV19
j_call: TRBJ2-6
d_call: -

cdr3_nt: TGTGCCAGCAGTCTGGGACAGGCTCCCGGGGAGCTGTTTTTT
cdr3_aa: CASSLGQAPGELFF
clone_size: -
v_call: TRBV28
j_call: TRBJ2-2
d_call: TRBD1

cdr3_nt: TGTGCCAGCAGCGACGACCCCACAGGGGGCCGACATGGCTACACCTTC
cdr3_aa: CASSDDPTGGRHGYTF
clone_size: -
v_call: TRBV9
j_call: TRBJ1-2
d_call: TRBD1

cdr3_nt: TGCAGCGTTGAAGATCCCAGGGGTAGCGAGACCCAGTACTTC
cdr3_aa: CSVEDPRGSETQYF
clone_size: few
v_call: TRBV29-1
j_call: TRBJ2-5
d_call: -

cdr3_nt: TGTGCCAGCAGGGGAGACAGGGGGCGTTATGAAAAACTGTTTTTT
cdr3_aa: CASRGDRGRYEKLFF
clone_size: once
v_call: TRBV2
j_call: TRBJ1-4
d_call: TRBD1

cdr3_nt: TGTGCCTGGAGTGAGGGCAGGGGCCCTCAAGAGACCCAGTACTTC
cdr3_aa: CAWSEGRGPQETQYF
clone_size: -
v_call: TRBV30
j_call: TRBJ2-5
d_call: -

cdr3_nt: TGTGCCAGCAGCGTAGGCATAGCGGGAAGCTCCTACAATGAGCAGTTCTTC
cdr3_aa: CASSVGIAGSSYNEQFF
clone_size: -
v_call: TRBV9
j_call: TRBJ2-1
d_call: TRBD2

cdr3_nt: TGTGCCAGCAGTTTATCGGGCAGGTACAATGAGCAGTTCTTC
cdr3_aa: CASSLSGRYNEQFF
clone_size: -
v_call: TRBV27
j_call: TRBJ2-1
d_call: -

cdr3_nt: TGTGCCAGCCAGGACACAGTCTATGGCTACACCTTC
cdr3_aa: CASQDTVYGYTF
clone_size: few
v_call: TRBV6-1
j_call: TRBJ1-2
d_call: -

cdr3_nt: TGCGCCAGCAGTTCCCATGGGAGAGAGACCCAGTACTTC
cdr3_aa: CASSSHGRETQYF
clone_size: once
v_call: TRBV5-1
j_call: TRBJ2-5
d_call: -

cdr3_nt: TGTGCCAGCAGCGAGGGACTAGCAGGGACCGGGGAGCTGTTTTTT
cdr3_aa: CASSEGLAGTGELFF
clone_size: -
v_call: TRBV5-4
j_call: TRBJ2-2
d_call: TRBD2

cdr3_nt: TGTGCCAGCAGCCCCGCGGAGGGGGCCACATATACGCAGTATTTT
cdr3_aa: CASSPAEGATYTQYF
clone_size: -
v_call: TRBV7-3
j_call: TRBJ2-3
d_call: -

cdr3_nt: TGTGCCAGCAGCTTATCAGGGGAGGGGGGACGAGCAGTGTACTTC
cdr3_aa: CASSLSGEGGRAVYF
clone_size: -
v_call: TRBV11-2
j_call: TRBJ2-7
d_call: -

cdr3_nt: TGTGCCAGTAGTGGCAGACAGCGGCTGAACACTGAAGCTTTCTTT
cdr3_aa: CASSGRQRLNTEAFF
clone_size: -
v_call: TRBV19
j_call: TRBJ1-1
d_call: -

cdr3_nt: TGTGCCAGCAGTCCGAGGTCGGGGGCTAGCACAGATACGCAGTATTTT
cdr3_aa: CASSPRSGASTDTQYF
clone_size: -
v_call: TRBV7-9
j_call: TRBJ2-3
d_call: -

cdr3_nt: TGTGCCAGCAGCTTGAGAGGGACAGGGGCGAATGAAAAACTGTTTTTT
cdr3_aa: CASSLRGTGANEKLFF
clone_size: -
v_call: TRBV11-2
j_call: TRBJ1-4
d_call: TRBD1

cdr3_nt: TGTGCCAGCAGTTACATGCTAGCGGGACCCAATGAGCAGTTCTTC
cdr3_aa: CASSYMLAGPNEQFF
clone_size: -
v_call: TRBV6-5
j_call: TRBJ2-1
d_call: TRBD2

cdr3_nt: TGTGCCAGCAGCCCCTTTCAGGGGACGAACACTGAAGCTTTCTTT
cdr3_aa: CASSPFQGTNTEAFF
clone_size: once
v_call: TRBV9
j_call: TRBJ1-1
d_call: -

cdr3_nt: TGTGCCAGCAGCCCGGGCTCTGGAAACACCATATATTTT
cdr3_aa: CASSPGSGNTIYF
clone_size: -
v_call: TRBV11-2
j_call: TRBJ1-3
d_call: -

cdr3_nt: TGCGCCAGCAGCCAAGATACAGATTCCCAAGGAAACACCATATATTTT
cdr3_aa: CASSQDTDSQGNTIYF
clone_size: -
v_call: TRBV4-3
j_call: TRBJ1-3
d_call: -

cdr3_nt: TGTGCCAGCAGCCTGGACAAGAACACTGAAGCTTTCTTT
cdr3_aa: CASSLDKNTEAFF
clone_size: -
v_call: TRBV11-3
j_call: TRBJ1-1
d_call: -

cdr3_nt: TGTGCCAGCAGCGCTGGGGGACAGACCTATAATTCACCCCTCCACTTT
cdr3_aa: CASSAGGQTYNSPLHF
clone_size: once
v_call: TRBV9
j_call: TRBJ1-6
d_call: TRBD1

cdr3_nt: TGTGCCAGCAGCTTCGGACTGTCATACGAGCAGTACTTC
cdr3_aa: CASSFGLSYEQYF
clone_size: -
v_call: TRBV5-4
j_call: TRBJ2-7
d_call: -

cdr3_nt: TGTGCCAGCTCACCACCGACAGCTGCAACTAATGAAAAACTGTTTTTT
cdr3_aa: CASSPPTAATNEKLFF
clone_size: -
v_call: TRBV18
j_call: TRBJ1-4
d_call: -

cdr3_nt: TGTGCCAGTAGTATACCACCGCCCTTAACGAATCAGCCCCAGCATTTT
cdr3_aa: CASSIPPPLTNQPQHF
clone_size: -
v_call: TRBV19
j_call: TRBJ1-5
d_call: -

cdr3_nt: TGTGCCAGCAGCAAAACTCCGGGACTAGCGGGAGACGAGCAGTACTTC
cdr3_aa: CASSKTPGLAGDEQYF
clone_size: once
v_call: TRBV11-2
j_call: TRBJ2-7
d_call: TRBD2

cdr3_nt: TGTGCCACCAGCAGGGACAGGCTCATATATGGCTACACCTTC
cdr3_aa: CATSRDRLIYGYTF
clone_size: -
v_call: TRBV15
j_call: TRBJ1-2
d_call: TRBD1

cdr3_nt: TGTGCCTGGAGTTTCGGGACCGGGGAGCTGTTTTTT
cdr3_aa: CAWSFGTGELFF
clone_size: -
v_call: TRBV30
j_call: TRBJ2-2
d_call: -

cdr3_nt: TGTGCCAGCAGCCCATATCCCACGACTAGCAATCTAGGGGATACGCAGTATTTT
cdr3_aa: CASSPYPTTSNLGDTQYF
clone_size: -
v_call: TRBV7-3
j_call: TRBJ2-3
d_call: TRBD2

cdr3_nt: TGTGCCTGGAGTGCCAACAGGGGATGGTATGGCTACACCTTC
cdr3_aa: CAWSANRGWYGYTF
clone_size: -
v_call: TRBV30
j_call: TRBJ1-2
d_call: TRBD1

cdr3_nt: TGTGCCAGCAGCTCCGCGGGGGTCTATGGCTACACCTTC
cdr3_aa: CASSSAGVYGYTF
clone_size: once
v_call: TRBV7-2
j_call: TRBJ1-2
d_call: -

cdr3_nt: TGTGCCAGCAGCTCGCAGGGGGCCGGGGAGCTGTTTTTT
cdr3_aa: CASSSQGAGELFF
clone_size: once
v_call: TRBV7-9
j_call: TRBJ2-2
d_call: TRBD1

cdr3_nt: TGTGCCAGCAGTTCAGGACAGGGGAGGGCTAATGAAAAACTGTTTTTT
cdr3_aa: CASSSGQGRANEKLFF
clone_size: -
v_call: TRBV28
j_call: TRBJ1-4
d_call: TRBD1

cdr3_nt: TGTGCCAGCAGCTCAGGGACGCAGACTAGCGGGAAACAGCAGTTCTTC
cdr3_aa: CASSSGTQTSGKQQFF
clone_size: -
v_call: TRBV7-3
j_call: TRBJ2-1
d_call: TRBD2

cdr3_nt: TGCGCCAGCAGCCAACCCAGGGAGATGGATTCACCCCTCCACTTT
cdr3_aa: CASSQPREMDSPLHF
clone_size: -
v_call: TRBV4-1
j_call: TRBJ1-6
d_call: -

cdr3_nt: TGTGCCAGCAGCTTAGACCCAGGACGGATCAACTATGGCTACACCTTC
cdr3_aa: CASSLDPGRINYGYTF
clone_size: -
v_call: TRBV7-9
j_call: TRBJ1-2
d_call: -

cdr3_nt: TGTGCCAGCAGCGTAGGGGACAGGGGTTTAACAGATACGCAGTATTTT
cdr3_aa: CASSVGDRGLTDTQYF
clone_size: -
v_call: TRBV9
j_call: TRBJ2-3
d_call: TRBD1

cdr3_nt: TGTGCCAGCAGCCAAGGGGGATACAATGAGCAGTTCTTC
cdr3_aa: CASSQGGYNEQFF
clone_size: -
v_call: TRBV11-3
j_call: TRBJ2-1
d_call: -

cdr3_nt: TGTGCCAGCAGCTTAGGAGGGACCCTAGCCAAAAACATTCAGTACTTC
cdr3_aa: CASSLGGTLAKNIQYF
clone_size: -
v_call: TRBV5-4
j_call: TRBJ2-4
d_call: -

cdr3_nt: TGTGCCAGCCGGGACAGGGGGACAGATACGCAGTATTTT
cdr3_aa: CASRDRGTDTQYF
clone_size: -
v_call: TRBV19
j_call: TRBJ2-3
d_call: TRBD1

cdr3_nt: TGTGCCAGTAGTATATTACTAGCGGGAGCCGAGCAGTACTTC
cdr3_aa: CASSILLAGAEQYF
clone_size: -
v_call: TRBV19
j_call: TRBJ2-7
d_call: TRBD2

cdr3_nt: TGTGCCAGCAGTTTATGGAGCGGGAGGGTTCCAGATACGCAGTATTTT
cdr3_aa: CASSLWSGRVPDTQYF
clone_size: -
v_call: TRBV27
j_call: TRBJ2-3
d_call: TRBD2

cdr3_nt: TGTGCCAGCTCACCACCGACAACCTACGAGCAGTACTTC
cdr3_aa: CASSPPTTYEQYF
clone_size: -
v_call: TRBV18
j_call: TRBJ2-7
d_call: -

cdr3_nt: TGTGCCAGCAGCTTAGCGCCTAGCGAGTCCTACGAGCAGTACTTC
cdr3_aa: CASSLAPSESYEQYF
clone_size: -
v_call: TRBV7-2
j_call: TRBJ2-7
d_call: -

cdr3_nt: TGTGCCAGCAGTTTTGGGGTGTTCGGGGAGCTGTTTTTT
cdr3_aa: CASSFGVFGELFF
clone_size: -
v_call: TRBV6-5
j_call: TRBJ2-2
d_call: -

cdr3_nt: TGTGCCGGCGCCGTGGACAGGGGCCCAGATACGCAGTATTTT
cdr3_aa: CAGAVDRGPDTQYF
clone_size: -
v_call: TRBV18
j_call: TRBJ2-3
d_call: TRBD1

cdr3_nt: TGTGCCAGTAGTAATTGGGGCTCGGCCGAAAAACTGTTTTTT
cdr3_aa: CASSNWGSAEKLFF
clone_size: -
v_call: TRBV19
j_call: TRBJ1-4
d_call: -

cdr3_nt: TGTGCCAGCAGCCAAGAACGGGGACAGGGAGAAGAGACCCAGTACTTC
cdr3_aa: CASSQERGQGEETQYF
clone_size: once
v_call: TRBV14
j_call: TRBJ2-5
d_call: TRBD1

cdr3_nt: TGTGCCAGTTCCCGACAGGGGGTCCACGAGCAGTACTTC
cdr3_aa: CASSRQGVHEQYF
clone_size: few
v_call: TRBV11-2
j_call: TRBJ2-7
d_call: TRBD1

cdr3_nt: TGTGCCAGCATTCCTAAGGGTCAGAGCTCCTACAATGAGCAGTTCTTC
cdr3_aa: CASIPKGQSSYNEQFF
clone_size: few
v_call: TRBV6-6
j_call: TRBJ2-1
d_call: -

cdr3_nt: TGTGCCAGCTGGGGGCAGAAAAATTCACCCCTCCACTTT
cdr3_aa: CASWGQKNSPLHF
clone_size: -
v_call: TRBV28
j_call: TRBJ1-6
d_call: -

cdr3_nt: TGTGCCAGCAGTCAAGAAACTGGGAGCTCCTACGAGCAGTACTTC
cdr3_aa: CASSQETGSSYEQYF
clone_size: once
v_call: TRBV5-4
j_call: TRBJ2-7
d_call: -

cdr3_nt: TGTGCCAGCAGCGTAAGCGGGCGAGAGACCCAGTACTTC
cdr3_aa: CASSVSGRETQYF
clone_size: -
v_call: TRBV9
j_call: TRBJ2-5
d_call: -

cdr3_nt: TGTGCCACCGTAGGACCTCGCACAGATACGCAGTATTTT
cdr3_aa: CATVGPRTDTQYF
clone_size: -
v_call: TRBV6-6
j_call: TRBJ2-3
d_call: -

cdr3_nt: TGTGCCAGTAGTGCAACACAGAACACTGAAGCTTTCTTT
cdr3_aa: CASSATQNTEAFF
clone_size: -
v_call: TRBV19
j_call: TRBJ1-1
d_call: -

cdr3_nt: TGTGCCAGCGGGGGAGCTCAACAGGGGCGGACCGGGGAGCTGTTTTTT
cdr3_aa: CASGGAQQGRTGELFF
clone_size: -
v_call: TRBV28
j_call: TRBJ2-2
d_call: TRBD1

cdr3_nt: TGTGCCAGTACGCGGGGGCCGGGCACAGATACGCAGTATTTT
cdr3_aa: CASTRGPGTDTQYF
clone_size: -
v_call: TRBV5-5
j_call: TRBJ2-3
d_call: -